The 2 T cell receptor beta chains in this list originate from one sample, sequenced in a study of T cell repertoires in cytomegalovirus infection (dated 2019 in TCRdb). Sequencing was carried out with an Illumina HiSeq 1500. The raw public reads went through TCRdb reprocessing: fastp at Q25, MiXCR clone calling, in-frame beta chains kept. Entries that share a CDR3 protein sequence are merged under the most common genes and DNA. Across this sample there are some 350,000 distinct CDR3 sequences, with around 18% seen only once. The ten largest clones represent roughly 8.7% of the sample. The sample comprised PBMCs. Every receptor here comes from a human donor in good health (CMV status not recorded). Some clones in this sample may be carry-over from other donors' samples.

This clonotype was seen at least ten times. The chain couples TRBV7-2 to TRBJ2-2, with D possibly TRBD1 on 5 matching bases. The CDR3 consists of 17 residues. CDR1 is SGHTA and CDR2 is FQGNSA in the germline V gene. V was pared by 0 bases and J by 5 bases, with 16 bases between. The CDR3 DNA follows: TGTGCCAGCAGCTTAGCTTATTGGGCAGGGTTGACCGGGGAGCTGTTTTTT. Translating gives CASSLAYWAGLTGELFF.

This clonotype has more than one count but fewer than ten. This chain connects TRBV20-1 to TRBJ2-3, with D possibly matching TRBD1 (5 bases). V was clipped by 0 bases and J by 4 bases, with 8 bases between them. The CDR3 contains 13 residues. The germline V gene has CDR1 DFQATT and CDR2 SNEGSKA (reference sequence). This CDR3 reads CSAREPGSDTQYF. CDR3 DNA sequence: TGCAGTGCTAGAGAACCAGGGTCAGATACGCAGTATTTT.